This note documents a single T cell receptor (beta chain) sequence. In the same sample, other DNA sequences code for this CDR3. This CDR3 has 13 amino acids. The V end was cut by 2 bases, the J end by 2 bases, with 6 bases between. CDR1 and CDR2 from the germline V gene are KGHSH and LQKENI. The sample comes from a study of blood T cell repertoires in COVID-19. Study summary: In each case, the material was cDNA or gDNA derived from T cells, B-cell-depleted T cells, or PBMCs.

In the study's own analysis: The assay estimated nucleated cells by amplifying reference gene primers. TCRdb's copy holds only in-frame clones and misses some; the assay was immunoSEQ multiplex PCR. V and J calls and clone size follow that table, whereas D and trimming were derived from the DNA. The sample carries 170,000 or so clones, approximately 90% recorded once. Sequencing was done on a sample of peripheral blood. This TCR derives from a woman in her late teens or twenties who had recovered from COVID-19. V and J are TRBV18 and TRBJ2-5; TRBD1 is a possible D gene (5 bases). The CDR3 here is CASSPRGQETQYF. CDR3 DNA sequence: TGTGCCAGCTCACCAAGGGGACAAGAGACCCAGTACTTC. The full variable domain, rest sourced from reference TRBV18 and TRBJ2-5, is NAGVMQNPRHLVRRRGQEARLRCSPMKGHSHVYWYRQLPEEGLKFMVYLQKENIIDESGMPKERFSAEFPKEGPSILRIQQVVRGDSAAYFCASSPRGQETQYFGPGTRLLVL.